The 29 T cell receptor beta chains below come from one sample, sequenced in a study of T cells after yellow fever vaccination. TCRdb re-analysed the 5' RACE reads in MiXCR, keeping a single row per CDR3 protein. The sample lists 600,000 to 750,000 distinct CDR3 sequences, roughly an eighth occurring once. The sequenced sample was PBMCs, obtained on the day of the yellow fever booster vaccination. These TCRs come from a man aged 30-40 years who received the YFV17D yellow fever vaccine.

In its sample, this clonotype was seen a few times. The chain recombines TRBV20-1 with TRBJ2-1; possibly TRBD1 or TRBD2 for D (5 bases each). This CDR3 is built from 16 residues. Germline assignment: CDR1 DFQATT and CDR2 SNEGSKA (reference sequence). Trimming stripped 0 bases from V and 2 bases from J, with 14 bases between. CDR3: CSARDKGRGTYNEQFF. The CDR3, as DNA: TGCAGTGCTAGAGATAAGGGACGGGGTACCTACAATGAGCAGTTCTTC.

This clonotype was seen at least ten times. The DNA for the CDR3 is TGTGCCAGCAGCCTGGCGCGGGTTCTGTCGTACAATGAGCAGTTCTTC. The encoded protein is CASSLARVLSYNEQFF. This rearrangement joins TRBV7-8 to TRBJ2-1; weak D call: TRBD2 (5 bases). V lost 5 bases and J lost 4, with 18 bases in between. Germline values: CDR1 SGHVS, CDR2 FQNEAQ. This CDR3 is 16 amino acids long.

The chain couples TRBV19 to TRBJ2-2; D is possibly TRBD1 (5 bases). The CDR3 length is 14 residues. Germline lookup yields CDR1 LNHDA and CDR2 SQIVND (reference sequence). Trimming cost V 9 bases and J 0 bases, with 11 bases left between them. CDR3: CASRQIANTGELFF. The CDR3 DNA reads TGTGCCAGCCGACAGATCGCGAACACCGGGGAGCTGTTTTTT.

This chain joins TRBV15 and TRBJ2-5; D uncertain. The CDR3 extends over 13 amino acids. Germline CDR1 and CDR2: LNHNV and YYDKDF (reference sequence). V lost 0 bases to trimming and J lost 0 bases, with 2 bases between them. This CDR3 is CATSREYQETQYF. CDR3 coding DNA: TGTGCCACCAGCAGAGAGTACCAAGAGACCCAGTACTTC.

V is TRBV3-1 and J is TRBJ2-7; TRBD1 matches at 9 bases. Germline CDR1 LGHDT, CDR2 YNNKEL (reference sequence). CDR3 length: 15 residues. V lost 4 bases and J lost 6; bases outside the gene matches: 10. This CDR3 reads CASSLTGTGTAEQYF. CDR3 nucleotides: TGTGCCAGCAGCCTTACCGGGACAGGGACGGCCGAGCAGTACTTC.

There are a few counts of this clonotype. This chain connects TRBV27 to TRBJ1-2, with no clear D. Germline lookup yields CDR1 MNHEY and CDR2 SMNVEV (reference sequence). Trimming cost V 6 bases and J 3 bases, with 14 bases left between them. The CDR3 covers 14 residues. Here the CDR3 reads CASSSITRDYGYTF. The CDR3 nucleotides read TGTGCCAGCAGCTCAATCACTAGGGACTATGGCTACACCTTC.

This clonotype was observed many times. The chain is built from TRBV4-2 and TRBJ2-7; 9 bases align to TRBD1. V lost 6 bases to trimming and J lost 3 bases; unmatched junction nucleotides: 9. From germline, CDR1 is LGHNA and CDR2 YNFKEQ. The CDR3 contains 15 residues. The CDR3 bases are TGTGCCAGCAGTTCCACAGGGGGCGCGGGCTACGAGCAGTACTTC. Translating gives CASSSTGGAGYEQYF.

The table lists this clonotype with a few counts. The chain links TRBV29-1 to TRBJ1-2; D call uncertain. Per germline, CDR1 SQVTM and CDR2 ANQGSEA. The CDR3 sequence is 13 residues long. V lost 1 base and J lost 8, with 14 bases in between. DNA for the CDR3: TGCAGCGTTGAAGTGTACGCCCGGAGGGGCTACACCTTC. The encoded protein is CSVEVYARRGYTF.

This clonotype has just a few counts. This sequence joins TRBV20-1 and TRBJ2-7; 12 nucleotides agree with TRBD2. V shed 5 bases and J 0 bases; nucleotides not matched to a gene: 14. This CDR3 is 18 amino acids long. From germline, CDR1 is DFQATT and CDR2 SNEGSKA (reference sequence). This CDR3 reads CSAAGLAGTYRSSYEQYF. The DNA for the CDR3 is TGCAGTGCTGCCGGACTAGCGGGAACCTATAGGAGCTCCTACGAGCAGTACTTC.

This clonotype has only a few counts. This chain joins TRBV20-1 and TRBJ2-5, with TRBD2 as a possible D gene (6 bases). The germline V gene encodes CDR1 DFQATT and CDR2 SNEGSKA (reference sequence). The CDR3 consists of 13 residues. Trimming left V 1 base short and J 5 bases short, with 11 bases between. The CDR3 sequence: CSARGHAGETQYF. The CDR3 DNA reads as TGCAGTGCTAGAGGCCACGCGGGGGAGACCCAGTACTTC.

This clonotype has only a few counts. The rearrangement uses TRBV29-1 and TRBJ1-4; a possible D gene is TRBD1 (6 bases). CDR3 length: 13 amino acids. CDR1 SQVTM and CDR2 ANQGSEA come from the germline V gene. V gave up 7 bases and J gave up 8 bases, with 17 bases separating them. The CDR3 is CSAAEDRGEKLFF. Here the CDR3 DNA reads TGCAGCGCTGCAGAGGACAGAGGGGAAAAACTGTTTTTT. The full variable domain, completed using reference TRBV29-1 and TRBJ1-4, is SAVISQKPSRDICQRGTSLTIQCQVDSQVTMMFWYRQQPGQSLTLIATANQGSEATYESGFVIDKFPISRPNLTFSTLTVSNMSPEDSSIYLCSAAEDRGEKLFFGSGTQLSVL.

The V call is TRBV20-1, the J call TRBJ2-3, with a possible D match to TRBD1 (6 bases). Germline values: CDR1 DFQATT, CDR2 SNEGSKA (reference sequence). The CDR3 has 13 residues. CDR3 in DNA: TGCAGGGTAGTGGGGGCTCCGGGAGATACGCAGTATTTT. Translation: CRVVGAPGDTQYF.

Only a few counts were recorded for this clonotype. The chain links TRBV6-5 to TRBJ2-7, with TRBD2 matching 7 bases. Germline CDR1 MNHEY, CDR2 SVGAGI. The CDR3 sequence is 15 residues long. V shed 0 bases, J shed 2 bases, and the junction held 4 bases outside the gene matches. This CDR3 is CASSYSSGNTYEQYF. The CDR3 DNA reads TGTGCCAGCAGTTACTCGAGCGGGAACACCTACGAGCAGTACTTC.

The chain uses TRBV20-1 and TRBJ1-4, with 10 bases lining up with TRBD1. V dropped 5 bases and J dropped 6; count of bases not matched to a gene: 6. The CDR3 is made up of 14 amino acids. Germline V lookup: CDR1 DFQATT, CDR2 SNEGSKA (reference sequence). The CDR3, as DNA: TGCAGTGCTGTGGACAGGGGGTTACATGAAAAACTGTTTTTT. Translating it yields CSAVDRGLHEKLFF.

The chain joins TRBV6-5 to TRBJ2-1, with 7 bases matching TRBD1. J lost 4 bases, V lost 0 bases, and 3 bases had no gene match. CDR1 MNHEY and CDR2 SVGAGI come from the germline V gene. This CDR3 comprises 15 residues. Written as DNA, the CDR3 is TGTGCCAGCAGTTACTCAGGGGGCGGTTACAATGAGCAGTTCTTC. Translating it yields CASSYSGGGYNEQFF.

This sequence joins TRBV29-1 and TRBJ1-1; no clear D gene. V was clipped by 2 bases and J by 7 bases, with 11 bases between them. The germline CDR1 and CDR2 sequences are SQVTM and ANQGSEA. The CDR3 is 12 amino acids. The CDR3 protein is CSVEIVTGEAFF. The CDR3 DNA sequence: TGCAGCGTTGAAATTGTCACGGGTGAAGCTTTCTTT.

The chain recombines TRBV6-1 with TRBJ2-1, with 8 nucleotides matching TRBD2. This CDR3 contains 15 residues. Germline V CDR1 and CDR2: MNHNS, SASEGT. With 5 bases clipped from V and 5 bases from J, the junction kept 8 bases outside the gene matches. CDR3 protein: CASSLLAGSNNEQFF. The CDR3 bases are TGTGCCAGCAGTCTTTTAGCGGGGTCGAACAATGAGCAGTTCTTC.

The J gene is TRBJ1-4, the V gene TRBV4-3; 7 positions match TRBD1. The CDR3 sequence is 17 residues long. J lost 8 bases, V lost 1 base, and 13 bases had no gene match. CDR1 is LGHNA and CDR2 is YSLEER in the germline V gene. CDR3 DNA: TGCGCCAGCAGCCAAGCTGTTCGTAACAGGGGTCGGGAAAAACTGTTTTTT. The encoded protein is CASSQAVRNRGREKLFF.

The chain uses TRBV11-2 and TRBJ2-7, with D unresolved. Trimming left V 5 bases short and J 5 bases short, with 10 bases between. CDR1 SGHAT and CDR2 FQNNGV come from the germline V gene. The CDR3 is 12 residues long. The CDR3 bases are TGTGCCAGCAGCCGGCAGTTGGACGAGCAGTACTTC. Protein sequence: CASSRQLDEQYF.

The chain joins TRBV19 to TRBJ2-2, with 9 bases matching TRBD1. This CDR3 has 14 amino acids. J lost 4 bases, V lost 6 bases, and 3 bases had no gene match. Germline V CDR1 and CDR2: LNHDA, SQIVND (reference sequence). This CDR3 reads CASRDRGSTGELFF. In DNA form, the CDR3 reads TGTGCCAGTAGGGACAGGGGCAGCACCGGGGAGCTGTTTTTT.

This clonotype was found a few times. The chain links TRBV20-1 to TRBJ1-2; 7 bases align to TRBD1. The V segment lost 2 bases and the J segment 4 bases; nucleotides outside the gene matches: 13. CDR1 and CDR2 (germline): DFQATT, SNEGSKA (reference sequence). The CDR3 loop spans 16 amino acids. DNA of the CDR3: TGCAGTGCTAGACCGGGACAGCTTCCACTGGGCTATGGCTACACCTTC. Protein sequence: CSARPGQLPLGYGYTF.

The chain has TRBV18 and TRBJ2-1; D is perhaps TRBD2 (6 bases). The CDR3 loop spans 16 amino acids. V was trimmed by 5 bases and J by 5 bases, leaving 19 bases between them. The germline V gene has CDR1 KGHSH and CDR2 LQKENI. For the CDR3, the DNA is TGTGCCAGCTCATTTCAGGTTCGGCTAGCGAACAATGAGCAGTTCTTC. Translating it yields CASSFQVRLANNEQFF.

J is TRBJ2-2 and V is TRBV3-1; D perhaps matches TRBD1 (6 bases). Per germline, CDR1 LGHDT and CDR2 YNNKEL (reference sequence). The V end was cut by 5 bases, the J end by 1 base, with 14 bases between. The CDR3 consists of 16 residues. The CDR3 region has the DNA TGTGCCAGCAGCGGCCCTTGGACAGTGAACACCGGGGAGCTGTTTTTT. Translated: CASSGPWTVNTGELFF.

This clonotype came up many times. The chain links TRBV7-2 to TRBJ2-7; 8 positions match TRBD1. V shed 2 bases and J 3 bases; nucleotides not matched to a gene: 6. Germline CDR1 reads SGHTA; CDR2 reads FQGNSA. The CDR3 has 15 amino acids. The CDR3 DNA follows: TGTGCCAGCAGCTTAAGGGCAGGGGGCAACTACGAGCAGTACTTC. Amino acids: CASSLRAGGNYEQYF.

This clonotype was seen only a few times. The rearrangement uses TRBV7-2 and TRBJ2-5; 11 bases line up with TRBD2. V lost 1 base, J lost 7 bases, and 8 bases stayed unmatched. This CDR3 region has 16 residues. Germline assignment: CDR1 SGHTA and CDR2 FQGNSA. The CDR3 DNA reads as TGTGCCAGCAGCTTAGAGGGGACTAGCGGCTACGGGACCCAGTACTTC. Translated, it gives CASSLEGTSGYGTQYF. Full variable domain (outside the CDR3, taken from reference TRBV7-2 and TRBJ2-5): GAGVSQSPSNKVTEKGKDVELRCDPISGHTALYWYRQSLGQGLEFLIYFQGNSAPDKSGLPSDRFSAERTGGSVSTLTIQRTQQEDSAVYLCASSLEGTSGYGTQYFGPGTRLLVL.

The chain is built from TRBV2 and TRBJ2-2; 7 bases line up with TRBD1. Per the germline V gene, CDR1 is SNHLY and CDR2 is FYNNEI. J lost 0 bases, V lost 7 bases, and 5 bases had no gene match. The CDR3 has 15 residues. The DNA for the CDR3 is TGTGCCAGCACTAAACAGGGGACGAACACCGGGGAGCTGTTTTTT. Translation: CASTKQGTNTGELFF.

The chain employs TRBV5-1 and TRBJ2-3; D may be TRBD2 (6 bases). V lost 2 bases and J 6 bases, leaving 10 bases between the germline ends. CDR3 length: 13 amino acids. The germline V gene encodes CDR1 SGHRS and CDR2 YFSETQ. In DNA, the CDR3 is TGCGCCAGCAGCTTCGGGACTGTCGATACGCAGTATTTT. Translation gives CASSFGTVDTQYF.

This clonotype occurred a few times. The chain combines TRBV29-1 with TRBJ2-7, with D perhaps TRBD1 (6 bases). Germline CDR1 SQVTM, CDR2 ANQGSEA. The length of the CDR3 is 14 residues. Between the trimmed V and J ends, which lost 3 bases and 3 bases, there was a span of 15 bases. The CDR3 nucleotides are TGCAGCGTTGAGGACCCACAGGGAAGCTACGAGCAGTACTTC. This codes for CSVEDPQGSYEQYF.

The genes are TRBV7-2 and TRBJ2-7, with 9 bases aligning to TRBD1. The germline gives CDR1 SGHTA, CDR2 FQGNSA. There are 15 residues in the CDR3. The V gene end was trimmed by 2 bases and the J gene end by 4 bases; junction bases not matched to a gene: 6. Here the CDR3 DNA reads TGTGCCAGCAGCTTACGGACAGGGGATGAGTACGAGCAGTACTTC. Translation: CASSLRTGDEYEQYF.